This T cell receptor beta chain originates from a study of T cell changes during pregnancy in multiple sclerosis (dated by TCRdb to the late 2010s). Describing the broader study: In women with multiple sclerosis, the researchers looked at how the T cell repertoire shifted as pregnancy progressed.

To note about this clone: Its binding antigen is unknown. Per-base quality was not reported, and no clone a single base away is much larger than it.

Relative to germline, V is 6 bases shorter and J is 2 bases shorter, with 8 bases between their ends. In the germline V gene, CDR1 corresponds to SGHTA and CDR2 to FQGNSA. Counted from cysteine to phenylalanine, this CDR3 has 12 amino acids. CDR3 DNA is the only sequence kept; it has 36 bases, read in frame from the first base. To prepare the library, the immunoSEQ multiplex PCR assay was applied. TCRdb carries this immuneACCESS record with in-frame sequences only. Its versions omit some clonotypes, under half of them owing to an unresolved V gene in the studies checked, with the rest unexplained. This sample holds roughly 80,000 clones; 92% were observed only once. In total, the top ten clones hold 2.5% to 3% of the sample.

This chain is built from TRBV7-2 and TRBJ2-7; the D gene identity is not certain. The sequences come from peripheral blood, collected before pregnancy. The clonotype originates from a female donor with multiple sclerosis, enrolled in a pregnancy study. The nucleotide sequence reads TGTGCCAGCAGTCACAGTGCCTACGAGCAGTACTTC. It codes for CASSHSAYEQYF. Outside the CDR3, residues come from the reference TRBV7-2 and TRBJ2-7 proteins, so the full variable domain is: GAGVSQSPSNKVTEKGKDVELRCDPISGHTALYWYRQSLGQGLEFLIYFQGNSAPDKSGLPSDRFSAERTGGSVSTLTIQRTQQEDSAVYLCASSHSAYEQYFGPGTRLTVT.